This T cell receptor beta chain was obtained from a study of blood T cell repertoires in COVID-19. Overall study: Acute and convalescent COVID-19 samples came from the United States, Italy and Spain.

Original methodology: Researchers report that nucleated cell counts were estimated from reference gene primer amplification. Produced via immunoSEQ multiplex PCR; TCRdb's table is partial and in-frame only. That table supplies the V and J calls and clone size; D and trimming were determined from the DNA. Here the sample spans some 270,000 clones, roughly 88% being singletons. Germline CDR1 is MGHRA and CDR2 is YSYEKL. The germline V and J ends were trimmed by 0 bases and 6 bases, with 12 bases remaining between them. The CDR3 is 16 residues long. Participants were aged about 18 to 95 years, lived in over 20 US areas, and enrolled virtually. In Cohort 3, a recovered donor had either two negative PCRs, clearance, or symptom resolution.

The receptor's source is a woman in her 30s who had recovered from COVID-19. The chain uses TRBV4-1 and TRBJ1-6; D not resolved. The sequenced material came from PBMCs or T cells enriched from blood (not recorded which). The CDR3 is CASSQDRRGGNSPLHF. The CDR3, as DNA: TGCGCCAGCAGCCAAGACCGGCGGGGTGGTAATTCACCCCTCCACTTT.